These 25 T cell receptor beta chains originate from one sample sequenced in a study of a mutant IDH1 vaccine in newly diagnosed glioma. TCRdb keeps only in-frame clones here, not all; method: immunoSEQ multiplex PCR. The sample gives 55,000 to 70,000 clones, over 75% of which show up once; 1.5% to 2.5% is in the top ten. The time point was: week 11, during vaccination. Doses of 300 ug of mutant IDH1 20-mer peptide were given with topical imiquimod. Their recognized antigens are unknown. Material: PBMCs, obtained from a glioma patient whose treatment included an IDH1 peptide vaccine. The receptors derive from a man in his forties with glioma.

The chain carries TRBV27 and TRBJ1-1, with D possibly being TRBD1 (5 bases). With 10 bases removed from V and 1 base from J, the gap between germline ends came to 13 bases. The CDR3 runs to 13 residues. In germline, CDR1 is MNHEY, CDR2 SMNVEV (reference sequence). CDR3 loop: CATSLGGNTEAFF. DNA of the CDR3: TGTGCCACCTCGTTGGGGGGGAACACTGAAGCTTTCTTT.

This clone was seen a single time. The chain employs TRBV7-2 and TRBJ2-1, with TRBD2 matching over 8 bases. CDR1 and CDR2 from the germline V gene are SGHTA and FQGNSA. CDR3 size: 16 residues. V was pared by 5 bases and J by 4 bases, with 10 bases of the junction left unmatched. The CDR3: CASSPFPGGIYNEQFF. The CDR3 bases are TGTGCCAGCAGCCCATTCCCGGGAGGGATATACAATGAGCAGTTCTTC.

The CDR3 DNA reads as TGCAGCGCGCGAGGAGGGTTCTACAATGAGCAGTTCTTC. Encoded protein: CSARGGFYNEQFF. The chain employs TRBV29-1 and TRBJ2-1, with a possible D match to TRBD2 (6 bases). The CDR3 contains 13 residues. The V gene's germline CDR1 is SQVTM and CDR2 ANQGSEA. The V and J ends lost 7 bases and 3 bases respectively, with 13 bases between them.

This chain connects TRBV5-1 to TRBJ1-2; 9 bases agree with TRBD1. Germline V lookup: CDR1 SGHRS, CDR2 YFSETQ. V gave up 3 bases and J gave up 2 bases; unmatched junction bases: 5. The CDR3 runs 15 residues. CDR3 DNA: TGCGCCAGCAGCTCCTTAGGACAGGGGAACTATGGCTACACCTTC. Protein product: CASSSLGQGNYGYTF.

This chain uses TRBV5-1 with TRBJ1-2; D is possibly TRBD1 (6 bases). CDR3 size: 14 residues. Germline V lookup: CDR1 SGHRS, CDR2 YFSETQ. V lost 4 bases and J 0 bases, leaving 10 bases between the germline ends. DNA of the CDR3: TGCGCCAGCAGCCCCCGGACAGCTAACTATGGCTACACCTTC. Residues: CASSPRTANYGYTF.

The chain is built from TRBV7-2 and TRBJ2-7; the D gene is possibly TRBD1 (6 bases). V gave up 5 bases and J gave up 6 bases, with 14 bases separating them. The CDR3 loop spans 13 amino acids. The germline V gene has CDR1 SGHTA and CDR2 FQGNSA. CDR3 sequence: CASSQGLSGEQYF. The CDR3 DNA follows: TGTGCCAGCAGCCAGGGGCTATCCGGCGAGCAGTACTTC.

The gene calls are TRBV7-9 and TRBJ2-3; a possible D gene is TRBD2 (5 bases). V was shortened by 5 bases and J by 6 bases, with 24 bases between the two germline ends. CDR1 SEHNR and CDR2 FQNEAQ come from the germline V gene (reference sequence). This CDR3 comprises 17 residues. The CDR3 sequence is CASSLELASPRADTQYF. CDR3 DNA sequence: TGTGCCAGCAGCCTAGAGTTAGCGTCCCCTCGAGCCGATACGCAGTATTTT. Supplemented by reference TRBV7-9 and TRBJ2-3, the full variable domain reads DTGVSQNPRHKITKRGQNVTFRCDPISEHNRLYWYRQTLGQGPEFLTYFQNEAQLEKSRLLSDRFSAERPKGSFSTLEIQRTEQGDSAMYLCASSLELASPRADTQYFGPGTRLTVL.

This sequence joins TRBV7-2 and TRBJ2-7; D not resolved. V lost 5 bases to trimming and J lost 6 bases, with 17 bases between them. This CDR3 has 14 residues. Per germline, CDR1 SGHTA and CDR2 FQGNSA. DNA of the CDR3: TGTGCCAGCAGCCTGAGCTGGTTGAGTTCCGAGCAGTACTTC. It is translated as CASSLSWLSSEQYF.

The chain carries TRBV28 and TRBJ2-5; tentative D call: TRBD2 (5 bases). Germline-derived CDR1 and CDR2 are MDHEN and SYDVKM. CDR3 length: 13 residues. V was trimmed by 6 bases and J by 8 bases, leaving 16 bases between them. DNA for the CDR3: TGTGCCAGCAGCGTACCGGGGATAAGCACCCAGTACTTC. Amino acid sequence: CASSVPGISTQYF. Looking up the rest from reference TRBV28 and TRBJ2-5 gives the full variable domain: DVKVTQSSRYLVKRTGEKVFLECVQDMDHENMFWYRQDPGLGLRLIYFSYDVKMKEKGDIPEGYSVSREKKERFSLILESASTNQTSMYLCASSVPGISTQYFGPGTRLLVL.

V gene TRBV19 combines with J gene TRBJ2-7, with 7 positions matching TRBD1. CDR3 length: 18 amino acids. The trim removed 0 bases at V and 0 bases at J, leaving 11 bases unmatched. CDR1 LNHDA and CDR2 SQIVND come from the germline V gene (reference sequence). CDR3 residues: CASSIDSFRGQTSYEQYF. CDR3 DNA sequence: TGTGCCAGTAGTATAGATTCTTTCCGGGGACAGACCTCCTACGAGCAGTACTTC.

The chain carries TRBV7-3 and TRBJ2-1; the D is unclear. The CDR3 runs to 14 residues. Trimming stripped 2 bases from V and 5 bases from J, with 10 bases between. Germline CDR1 reads SGHTA; CDR2 reads FQGTGA. CDR3: CASSLSTNDNEQFF. Here the CDR3 DNA reads TGTGCCAGCAGCTTATCCACTAACGACAATGAGCAGTTCTTC.

The chain links TRBV5-1 to TRBJ2-1; 7 positions match TRBD2. J lost 10 bases, V lost 6 bases, and 4 bases had no gene match. Germline V gene data show CDR1 as SGHRS and CDR2 as YFSETQ. This CDR3 contains 11 residues. CDR3 coding DNA: TGCGCCAGCATAAGCGGGGCCGAGCAGTTCTTC. The encoded protein is CASISGAEQFF.

The chain employs TRBV28 and TRBJ2-2, with D perhaps matching TRBD2 (5 bases). V was clipped by 5 bases and J by 5 bases, with 18 bases between them. The length of the CDR3 is 16 residues. Germline lookup yields CDR1 MDHEN and CDR2 SYDVKM. This chain's CDR3 is CASSLQVGVPTGELFF. In DNA, the CDR3 is TGTGCCAGCAGTCTACAAGTCGGGGTACCAACCGGGGAGCTGTTTTTT.

The gene calls are TRBV2 and TRBJ1-4, with a tentative D call TRBD1 (5 bases). CDR3 length equals 16 residues. V dropped 7 bases and J dropped 7 bases, with 22 bases sitting between them. CDR1 and CDR2 from the germline V gene are SNHLY and FYNNEI. As DNA, the CDR3 is TGTGCCAGCACCTATGGGCGAGGGGTGATAAGTGAAAAACTGTTTTTT. Translating gives CASTYGRGVISEKLFF. Filled out from reference TRBV2 and TRBJ1-4, the complete variable domain reads EPEVTQTPSHQVTQMGQEVILRCVPISNHLYFYWYRQILGQKVEFLVSFYNNEISEKSEIFDDQFSVERPDGSNFTLKIRSTKLEDSAMYFCASTYGRGVISEKLFFGSGTQLSVL.

This clone has just one count. This rearrangement joins TRBV5-1 to TRBJ2-7, with 11 positions matching TRBD2. Germline-derived CDR1 and CDR2 are SGHRS and YFSETQ. The CDR3 length is 17 residues. Trimming cost V 3 bases and J 1 base; bases outside gene matches: 9. In DNA, the CDR3 is TGCGCCAGCAGCTGGGAGGGATGGACTAGCGGGTCCTACGAGCAGTACTTC. Translating it yields CASSWEGWTSGSYEQYF.

The rearrangement joins TRBV4-3 to TRBJ2-7; D is undetermined. Looked up from germline, CDR1 is LGHNA and CDR2 is YSLEER. V was trimmed by 0 bases and J by 2 bases, leaving 11 bases between them. The CDR3 spans 15 residues. The CDR3 DNA sequence: TGCGCCAGCAGCCAAGATGTGGGATCCCCCTACGAGCAGTACTTC. Translated: CASSQDVGSPYEQYF.

This rearrangement joins TRBV18 to TRBJ1-1; D gene unclear. V was shortened by 2 bases and J by 4 bases, with 11 bases between the two germline ends. The CDR3 length is 14 residues. The germline V gene encodes CDR1 KGHSH and CDR2 LQKENI. CDR3 in amino acids: CASSPAREATEAFF. CDR3 coding DNA: TGTGCCAGCTCACCAGCCCGGGAGGCCACTGAAGCTTTCTTT.

The chain joins TRBV7-9 to TRBJ1-1; 11 bases are shared with TRBD1. With 4 bases clipped from V and 5 bases from J, the junction kept 3 bases outside the gene matches. There are 14 residues in the CDR3. The germline gives CDR1 SEHNR, CDR2 FQNEAQ (reference sequence). The CDR3 spells CASSWTGGSTEAFF. The CDR3 DNA reads TGTGCCAGCAGCTGGACAGGGGGCTCAACTGAAGCTTTCTTT.

This chain connects TRBV15 to TRBJ2-1, with D possibly TRBD2 on 7 matching bases. Germline V gene sequence: CDR1 LNHNV, CDR2 YYDKDF (reference sequence). CDR3 size: 14 residues. Trimming left V 1 base short and J 5 bases short, with 9 bases between. In nucleotides, the CDR3 is TGTGCCACCAGCAGAGGGGAGGGGGACAATGAGCAGTTCTTC. It encodes CATSRGEGDNEQFF.

The table lists this clone with a count of one. The V gene is TRBV11-3, the J gene TRBJ2-1; D may correspond to TRBD1 or TRBD2 (6 bases each). The CDR3 has 16 amino acids. Deletions cut 4 bases from V and 2 bases from J, with 15 bases between. Germline V gives CDR1 SGHNT, CDR2 YENEEA. The CDR3 DNA is TGTGCCAGCAGCTCGGGGGCCGCGCCTGCCTACAATGAGCAGTTCTTC. It yields the protein CASSSGAAPAYNEQFF.

V gene TRBV28 combines with J gene TRBJ1-2; 9 bases align to TRBD1. V was pared by 2 bases and J by 8 bases, with 9 bases of the junction left unmatched. Germline V lookup: CDR1 MDHEN, CDR2 SYDVKM. The CDR3 is 15 amino acids. The CDR3 nucleotides are TGTGCCAGCAGTTTAAGGTTGGGGACAGGGAGAGGCTACACCTTC. Encoded protein: CASSLRLGTGRGYTF.

The gene calls are TRBV2 and TRBJ2-6; weak D call: TRBD1 (6 bases). Trimming removed 6 bases from V and 2 bases from J, with 14 bases in between. Germline assignment: CDR1 SNHLY and CDR2 FYNNEI. This CDR3 has 16 amino acids. CDR3 in amino acids: CASRLNRATGANVLTF. The CDR3 coding sequence is TGTGCCAGCAGGCTAAACAGGGCTACTGGGGCCAACGTCCTGACTTTC.

The J gene is TRBJ1-1, the V gene TRBV29-1; D not resolved. V was pared by 4 bases and J by 3 bases, with 6 bases between. The germline gives CDR1 SQVTM, CDR2 ANQGSEA. The CDR3 totals 11 residues. This CDR3 reads CSVGRDTEAFF. CDR3 sequence (DNA): TGCAGCGTTGGCCGGGACACTGAAGCTTTCTTT.

V gene TRBV6-6 combines with J gene TRBJ1-2; a weak D match, TRBD1 (5 bases). The V gene's germline CDR1 is MNHNY and CDR2 SVGAGI (reference sequence). This CDR3 contains 15 residues. V was shortened by 7 bases and J by 0 bases, with 15 bases between the two germline ends. As DNA, the CDR3 is TGTGCCAGCATCGGGGGACCGACAGCTAACTATGGCTACACCTTC. It is translated as CASIGGPTANYGYTF.

This chain links TRBV9 with TRBJ1-1, with D unclear. CDR3 size: 13 residues. CDR1 is SGDLS, CDR2 YYNGEE, per germline. Trimming left V 2 bases short and J 0 bases short, with 5 bases between. The CDR3 sequence: CASSVHLNTEAFF. The CDR3 bases are TGTGCCAGCAGCGTCCACTTGAACACTGAAGCTTTCTTT. The full variable domain, with the rest looked up from reference TRBV9 and TRBJ1-1, is DSGVTQTPKHLITATGQRVTLRCSPRSGDLSVYWYQQSLDQGLQFLIQYYNGEERAKGNILERFSAQQFPDLHSELNLSSLELGDSALYFCASSVHLNTEAFFGQGTRLTVV.